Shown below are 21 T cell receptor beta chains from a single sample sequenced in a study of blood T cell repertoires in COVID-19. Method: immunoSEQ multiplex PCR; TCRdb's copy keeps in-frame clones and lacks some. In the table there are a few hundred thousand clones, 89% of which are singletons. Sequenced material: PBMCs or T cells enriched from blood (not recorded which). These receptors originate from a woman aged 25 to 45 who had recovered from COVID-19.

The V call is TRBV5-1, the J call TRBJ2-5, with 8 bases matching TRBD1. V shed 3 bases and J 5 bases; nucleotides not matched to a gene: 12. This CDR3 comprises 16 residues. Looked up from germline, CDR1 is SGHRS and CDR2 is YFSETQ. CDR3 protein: CASSYTNDRGDETQYF. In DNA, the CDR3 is TGCGCCAGCAGCTATACTAACGACAGGGGCGATGAGACCCAGTACTTC.

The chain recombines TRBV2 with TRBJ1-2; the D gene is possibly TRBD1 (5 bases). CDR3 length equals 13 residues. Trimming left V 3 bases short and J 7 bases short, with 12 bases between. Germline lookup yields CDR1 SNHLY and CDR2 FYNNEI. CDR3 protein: CASSDARDSGYTF. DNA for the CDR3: TGTGCCAGCAGTGACGCCAGGGATAGTGGCTACACCTTC. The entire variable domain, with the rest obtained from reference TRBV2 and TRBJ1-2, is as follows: EPEVTQTPSHQVTQMGQEVILRCVPISNHLYFYWYRQILGQKVEFLVSFYNNEISEKSEIFDDQFSVERPDGSNFTLKIRSTKLEDSAMYFCASSDARDSGYTFGSGTRLTVV.

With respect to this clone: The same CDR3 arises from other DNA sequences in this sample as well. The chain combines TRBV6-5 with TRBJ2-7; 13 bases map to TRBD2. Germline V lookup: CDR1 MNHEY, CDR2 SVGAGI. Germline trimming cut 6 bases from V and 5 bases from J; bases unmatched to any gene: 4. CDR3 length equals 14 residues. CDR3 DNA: TGTGCCAGCAGCCGAGGACTAGCGGGAGACGAGCAGTACTTC. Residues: CASSRGLAGDEQYF.

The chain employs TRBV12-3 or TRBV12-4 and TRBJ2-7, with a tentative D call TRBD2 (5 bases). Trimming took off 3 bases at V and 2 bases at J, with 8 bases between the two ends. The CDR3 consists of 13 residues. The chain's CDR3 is CASSLEATYEQYF. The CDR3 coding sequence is TGTGCCAGCAGTTTGGAGGCCACCTACGAGCAGTACTTC.

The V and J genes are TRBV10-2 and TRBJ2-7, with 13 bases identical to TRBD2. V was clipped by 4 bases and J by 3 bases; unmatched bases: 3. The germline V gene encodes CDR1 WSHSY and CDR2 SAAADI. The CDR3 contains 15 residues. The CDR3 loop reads CASSGWTSGSYEQYF. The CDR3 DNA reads TGCGCCAGCAGTGGCTGGACTAGCGGGAGCTACGAGCAGTACTTC.

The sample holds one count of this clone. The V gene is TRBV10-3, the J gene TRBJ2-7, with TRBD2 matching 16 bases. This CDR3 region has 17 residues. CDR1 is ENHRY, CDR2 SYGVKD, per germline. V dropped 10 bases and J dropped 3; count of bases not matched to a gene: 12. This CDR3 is CATKGTSGRGGVYEQYF. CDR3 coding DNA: TGTGCCACAAAGGGGACTAGCGGGAGGGGCGGGGTCTACGAGCAGTACTTC.

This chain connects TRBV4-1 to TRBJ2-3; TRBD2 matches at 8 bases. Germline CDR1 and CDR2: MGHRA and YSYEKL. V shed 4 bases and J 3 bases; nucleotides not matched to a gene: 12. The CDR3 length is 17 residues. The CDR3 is CASSRWPGLEITDTQYF. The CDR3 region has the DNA TGCGCCAGCAGCCGATGGCCGGGACTAGAGATTACAGATACGCAGTATTTT.

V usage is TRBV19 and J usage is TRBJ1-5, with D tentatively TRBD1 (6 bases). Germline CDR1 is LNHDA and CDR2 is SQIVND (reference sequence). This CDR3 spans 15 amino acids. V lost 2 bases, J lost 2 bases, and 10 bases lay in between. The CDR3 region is CASSIRTARNQPQHF. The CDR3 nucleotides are TGTGCCAGTAGTATAAGGACAGCCCGCAATCAGCCCCAGCATTTT.

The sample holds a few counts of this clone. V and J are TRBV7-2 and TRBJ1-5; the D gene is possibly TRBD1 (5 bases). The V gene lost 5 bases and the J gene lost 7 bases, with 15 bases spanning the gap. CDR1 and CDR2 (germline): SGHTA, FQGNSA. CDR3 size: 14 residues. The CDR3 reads CASSPDGGWQPQHF. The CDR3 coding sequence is TGTGCCAGCAGCCCCGACGGGGGGTGGCAGCCCCAGCATTTT.

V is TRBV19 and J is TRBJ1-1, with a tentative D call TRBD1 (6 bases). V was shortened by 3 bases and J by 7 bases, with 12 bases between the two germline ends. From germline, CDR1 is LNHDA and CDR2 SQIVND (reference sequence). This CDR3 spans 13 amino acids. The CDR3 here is CASSIGGGVEAFF. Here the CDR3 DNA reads TGTGCCAGTAGTATCGGGGGGGGCGTTGAAGCTTTCTTT.

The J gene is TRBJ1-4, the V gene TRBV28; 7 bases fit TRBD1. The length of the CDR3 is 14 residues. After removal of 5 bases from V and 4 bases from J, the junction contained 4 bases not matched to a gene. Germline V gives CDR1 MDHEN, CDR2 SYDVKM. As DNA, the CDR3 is TGTGCCAGCAGTACGGGACAGATTAATGAAAAACTGTTTTTT. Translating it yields CASSTGQINEKLFF. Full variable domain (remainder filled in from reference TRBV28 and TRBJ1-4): DVKVTQSSRYLVKRTGEKVFLECVQDMDHENMFWYRQDPGLGLRLIYFSYDVKMKEKGDIPEGYSVSREKKERFSLILESASTNQTSMYLCASSTGQINEKLFFGSGTQLSVL.

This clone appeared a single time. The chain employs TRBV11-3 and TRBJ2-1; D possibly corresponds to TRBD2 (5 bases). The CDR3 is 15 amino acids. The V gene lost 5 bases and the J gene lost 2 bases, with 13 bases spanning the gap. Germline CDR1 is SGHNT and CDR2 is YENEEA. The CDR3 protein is CASSVSGPPYNEQFF. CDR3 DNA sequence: TGTGCCAGCAGCGTGAGCGGACCCCCCTACAATGAGCAGTTCTTC.

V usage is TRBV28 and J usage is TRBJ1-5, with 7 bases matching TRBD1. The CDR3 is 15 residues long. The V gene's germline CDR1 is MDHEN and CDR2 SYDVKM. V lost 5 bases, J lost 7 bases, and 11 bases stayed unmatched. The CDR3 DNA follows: TGTGCCAGCAGTCCACGGACAGGTGGTGAACAGCCCCAGCATTTT. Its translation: CASSPRTGGEQPQHF.

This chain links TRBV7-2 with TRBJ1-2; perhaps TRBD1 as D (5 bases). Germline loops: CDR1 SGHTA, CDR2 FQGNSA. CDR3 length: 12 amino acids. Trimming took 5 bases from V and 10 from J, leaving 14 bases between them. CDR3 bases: TGTGCCAGCAGCGACCCAGGGACTGTCTACACCTTC. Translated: CASSDPGTVYTF.

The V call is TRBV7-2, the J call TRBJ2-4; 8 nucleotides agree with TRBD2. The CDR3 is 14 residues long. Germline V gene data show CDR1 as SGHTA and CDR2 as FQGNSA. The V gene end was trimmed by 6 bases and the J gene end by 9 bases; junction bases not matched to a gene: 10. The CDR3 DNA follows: TGTGCCAGCAGAACGGGAGGGTCCTCTGGCATTCAGTACTTC. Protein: CASRTGGSSGIQYF.

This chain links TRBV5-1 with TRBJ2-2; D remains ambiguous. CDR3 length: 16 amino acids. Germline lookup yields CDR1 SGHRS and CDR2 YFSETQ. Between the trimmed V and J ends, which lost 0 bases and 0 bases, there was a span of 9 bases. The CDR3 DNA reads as TGCGCCAGCAGCTTGGCCGCGCTCTCGAACACCGGGGAGCTGTTTTTT. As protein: CASSLAALSNTGELFF.

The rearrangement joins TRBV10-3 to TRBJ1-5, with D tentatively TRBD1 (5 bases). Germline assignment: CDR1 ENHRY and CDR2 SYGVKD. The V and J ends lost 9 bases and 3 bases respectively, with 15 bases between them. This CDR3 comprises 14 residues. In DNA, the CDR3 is TGTGCCATTAGTAAAGGGGAAGCCAATCAGCCCCAGCATTTT. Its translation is CAISKGEANQPQHF.

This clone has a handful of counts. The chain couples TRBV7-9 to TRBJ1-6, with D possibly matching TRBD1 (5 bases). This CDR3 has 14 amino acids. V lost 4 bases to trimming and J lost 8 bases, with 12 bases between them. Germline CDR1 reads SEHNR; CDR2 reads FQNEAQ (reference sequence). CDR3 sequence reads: CASSSLTEDSPLHF. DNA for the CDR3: TGTGCCAGCAGCTCTCTGACAGAGGATTCACCCCTCCACTTT. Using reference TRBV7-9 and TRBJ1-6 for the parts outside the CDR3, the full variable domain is DTGVSQNPRHKITKRGQNVTFRCDPISEHNRLYWYRQTLGQGPEFLTYFQNEAQLEKSRLLSDRFSAERPKGSFSTLEIQRTEQGDSAMYLCASSSLTEDSPLHFGNGTRLTVT.

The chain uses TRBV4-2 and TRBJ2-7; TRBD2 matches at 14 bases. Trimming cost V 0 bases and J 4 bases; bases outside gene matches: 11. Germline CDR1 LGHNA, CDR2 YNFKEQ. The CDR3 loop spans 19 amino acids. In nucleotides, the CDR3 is TGTGCCAGCAGCCAAGAGGGGACTAGCGGGAGTCCCCGGGTATACGAGCAGTACTTC. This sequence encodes CASSQEGTSGSPRVYEQYF.

The CDR3, as DNA: TGTGCCAGCAGTATATACAGGGGGCGCGGTGAAAAACTGTTTTTT. Translated, it gives CASSIYRGRGEKLFF. This chain uses TRBV28 with TRBJ1-4, with 9 bases identical to TRBD1. This CDR3 is 15 amino acids long. Germline V CDR1 and CDR2: MDHEN, SYDVKM. Trimming at V came to 5 bases and at J to 7 bases, leaving 8 bases not matched to a gene.

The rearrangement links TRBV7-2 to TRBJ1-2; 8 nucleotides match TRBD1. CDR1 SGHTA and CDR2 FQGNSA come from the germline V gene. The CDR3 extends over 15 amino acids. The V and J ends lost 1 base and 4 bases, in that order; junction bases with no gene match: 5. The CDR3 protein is CASSLGTGLSYGYTF. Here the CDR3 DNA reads TGTGCCAGCAGCTTAGGGACAGGGTTATCCTATGGCTACACCTTC.